The T cell receptor beta chain described here comes from a study of T cell repertoires in cytomegalovirus infection. Study overall: Public TCR beta signatures were indicative of both CMV infection and a matching HLA type. Study observations and caveats: Cumulative frequency of public TCR beta families picked out carriers of CMV plus the relevant HLA. In two of eight donors, the top clonotype was HLA-C-restricted CMV-specific.

MiXCR, applied by TCRdb to the reads, yields one record per CDR3 protein. The table has about 600,000 distinct CDR3 sequences, approximately 25% seen once. Turning to this clonotype: The antigen is unknown.

The CDR3 covers 14 residues. The germline V gene encodes CDR1 LGHNT and CDR2 FRNRAP. J gave up 3 bases and V 7 bases, and 5 bases lay outside the gene matches. This TCR was recovered from a human donor in good health (CMV status not recorded). Some clones in this sample may be carry-over from other donors' samples. Sequencing was performed on CD8+ T cells from PBMCs. The chain couples TRBV12-5 to TRBJ2-1; 8 bases line up with TRBD2. CDR3 sequence reads: CASAAGGVYNEQFF. The CDR3, as DNA: TGTGCTAGTGCAGCCGGGGGGGTCTACAATGAGCAGTTCTTC.